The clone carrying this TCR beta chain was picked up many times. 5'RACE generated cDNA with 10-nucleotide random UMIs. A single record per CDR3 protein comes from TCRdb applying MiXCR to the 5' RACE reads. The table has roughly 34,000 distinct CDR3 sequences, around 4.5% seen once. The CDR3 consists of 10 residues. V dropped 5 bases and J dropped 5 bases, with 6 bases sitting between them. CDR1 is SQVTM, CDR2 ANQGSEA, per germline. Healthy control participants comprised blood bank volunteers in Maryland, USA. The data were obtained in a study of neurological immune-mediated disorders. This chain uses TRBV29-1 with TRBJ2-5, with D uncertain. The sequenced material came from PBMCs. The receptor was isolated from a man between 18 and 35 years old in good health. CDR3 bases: TGCAGCGTTTGGGTGGAGACCCAGTACTTC. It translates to CSVWVETQYF.